The rows below give T cell receptor beta chains drawn from one sample of a study of spatial heterogeneity in lung cancer. TCRdb called the 5' RACE reads again in MiXCR, with one record for every CDR3 protein. The table lists tens of thousands of distinct CDR3 sequences, 6.3% of them singletons. Sequences were derived from PBMCs, sampled at surgery. All receptors come from a female donor with early-stage non-small cell lung cancer. CDR3s include the opening cysteine and the closing phenylalanine or tryptophan. The D gene is left open where the match is weak. Rows give clone size only sometimes, using once, few, many, or a class for an expanded clone.

cdr3_nt: TGTGCCAGCAGCGGGACAGATAATCAGCCCCAGCATTTT
cdr3_aa: CASSGTDNQPQHF
j_call: TRBJ1-5
v_call: TRBV11-2
d_call: TRBD1
clone_size: NA

cdr3_nt: TGCAGCGTTGAAGATTATCAGCAGGGGATAGCGGGAGTAGCCGGGGAGCTGTTTTTT
cdr3_aa: CSVEDYQQGIAGVAGELFF
j_call: TRBJ2-2
v_call: TRBV29-1
d_call: TRBD2
clone_size: many

cdr3_nt: TGTGCCAGCAGGCGGACAGGGACGAGTCCCGATCAGCCCCAGCATTTT
cdr3_aa: CASRRTGTSPDQPQHF
j_call: TRBJ1-5
v_call: TRBV6-5
d_call: TRBD1
clone_size: few

cdr3_nt: TGCAGTGCTAGAGTTTCGGGGGATCAGCCCCAGCATTTT
cdr3_aa: CSARVSGDQPQHF
j_call: TRBJ1-5
v_call: TRBV20-1
d_call: NA
clone_size: many

cdr3_nt: TGTGCCAGCAGCATGCAGGACAATTCACCCCTCCACTTT
cdr3_aa: CASSMQDNSPLHF
j_call: TRBJ1-6
v_call: TRBV11-2
d_call: NA
clone_size: few

cdr3_nt: TGCAGTGCCGGTGGGGACAGAGATTACTATGGCTACACCTTC
cdr3_aa: CSAGGDRDYYGYTF
j_call: TRBJ1-2
v_call: TRBV20-1
d_call: TRBD1
clone_size: many

cdr3_nt: TGTGCCAGCAGCCAAGGTGCTGGGACGGCTTTCTTT
cdr3_aa: CASSQGAGTAFF
j_call: TRBJ1-1
v_call: TRBV3-1
d_call: NA
clone_size: few

cdr3_nt: TGCAGTGCTAGTGAGACCGCGAGGGGTGAAGCTTTCTTT
cdr3_aa: CSASETARGEAFF
j_call: TRBJ1-1
v_call: TRBV20-1
d_call: NA
clone_size: many

cdr3_nt: TGTGCCAGCTCACCACCTACAGGGACTGGGGCCAACGTCCTGACTTTC
cdr3_aa: CASSPPTGTGANVLTF
j_call: TRBJ2-6
v_call: TRBV18
d_call: NA
clone_size: NA

cdr3_nt: TGCAGCGGGGGACTAGCGGGAGCTTACGACGAGCAGTACTTC
cdr3_aa: CSGGLAGAYDEQYF
j_call: TRBJ2-7
v_call: TRBV29-1
d_call: TRBD2
clone_size: many

cdr3_nt: TGTGCCAGCAGCTCCTCTTGGACACCCGCTAGCACAGATACGCAGTATTTT
cdr3_aa: CASSSSWTPASTDTQYF
j_call: TRBJ2-3
v_call: TRBV27
d_call: NA
clone_size: many

cdr3_nt: TGTGCCAGCAGCGTAGCAGGCCGCCAAGAGACCCAGTACTTC
cdr3_aa: CASSVAGRQETQYF
j_call: TRBJ2-5
v_call: TRBV9
d_call: NA
clone_size: many

cdr3_nt: TGTGCCAGCAGATCACTCAAGAACCGCTACTATGGCTACACCTTC
cdr3_aa: CASRSLKNRYYGYTF
j_call: TRBJ1-2
v_call: TRBV12-3/TRBV12-4
d_call: NA
clone_size: NA

cdr3_nt: TGTGCCAGCAGTTACTCCGGACCGGGCCGGGCCGGGGAGCTGTTTTTT
cdr3_aa: CASSYSGPGRAGELFF
j_call: TRBJ2-2
v_call: TRBV6-5
d_call: NA
clone_size: many

cdr3_nt: TGTACCAGCAGCCGTGGCTACGCGGATAGCAATCAGCCCCAGCATTTT
cdr3_aa: CTSSRGYADSNQPQHF
j_call: TRBJ1-5
v_call: TRBV3-1
d_call: NA
clone_size: NA

cdr3_nt: TGCAGTGCTAGAGGGGACACTGAAGCTTTCTTT
cdr3_aa: CSARGDTEAFF
j_call: TRBJ1-1
v_call: TRBV20-1
d_call: NA
clone_size: many

cdr3_nt: TGTGCCAGCAGCCCCGAGGGACATTGGGGTTCACCCCTCCACTTT
cdr3_aa: CASSPEGHWGSPLHF
j_call: TRBJ1-6
v_call: TRBV14
d_call: NA
clone_size: many

cdr3_nt: TGTGCCAGCAGTTACTCAGGGGACCAGCCCCAGCATTTT
cdr3_aa: CASSYSGDQPQHF
j_call: TRBJ1-5
v_call: TRBV6-5
d_call: NA
clone_size: many

cdr3_nt: TGCAGTGCTAGGTCCCTAGCGGGACTCTACGAGCAGTACTTC
cdr3_aa: CSARSLAGLYEQYF
j_call: TRBJ2-7
v_call: TRBV20-1
d_call: TRBD2
clone_size: many

cdr3_nt: TGTGCCAGCAGTTTAGCCAACAGACACACCGGGGAGCTGTTTTTT
cdr3_aa: CASSLANRHTGELFF
j_call: TRBJ2-2
v_call: TRBV12-3/TRBV12-4
d_call: NA
clone_size: many

cdr3_nt: TGTGCCAGCAGCCGGGCTTGGAGCACAGATACGCAGTATTTT
cdr3_aa: CASSRAWSTDTQYF
j_call: TRBJ2-3
v_call: TRBV14
d_call: NA
clone_size: many

cdr3_nt: TGTGCCATCAGTGAGTCGCCAGGGGAAAGTTCACCCCTCCACTTT
cdr3_aa: CAISESPGESSPLHF
j_call: TRBJ1-6
v_call: TRBV10-3
d_call: NA
clone_size: NA

cdr3_nt: TGTGCCAGCAGTCTCGGGACAATCGGCGGAAACACCATATATTTT
cdr3_aa: CASSLGTIGGNTIYF
j_call: TRBJ1-3
v_call: TRBV28
d_call: NA
clone_size: few

cdr3_nt: TGTGCCAGCAGCTCCACGGGACACGAAGGAGAGACCCAGTACTTC
cdr3_aa: CASSSTGHEGETQYF
j_call: TRBJ2-5
v_call: TRBV11-2
d_call: NA
clone_size: many

cdr3_nt: TGTGCCAGCAGTTATCAGGGGACCACCGGGGAGCTGTTTTTT
cdr3_aa: CASSYQGTTGELFF
j_call: TRBJ2-2
v_call: TRBV12-3/TRBV12-4
d_call: NA
clone_size: few

cdr3_nt: TGTGCCAGCAGCACAGGATCCAATTCACCCCTCCACTTT
cdr3_aa: CASSTGSNSPLHF
j_call: TRBJ1-6
v_call: TRBV5-8
d_call: NA
clone_size: many

cdr3_nt: TGTGCCAGCAGTTATAGGGGGCCTGATTCACCCCTCCACTTT
cdr3_aa: CASSYRGPDSPLHF
j_call: TRBJ1-6
v_call: TRBV7-2
d_call: TRBD1
clone_size: few

cdr3_nt: TGTGCCAGCAGTCAACCGGGACATGGAGATGAAAAACTGTTTTTT
cdr3_aa: CASSQPGHGDEKLFF
j_call: TRBJ1-4
v_call: TRBV6-2/TRBV6-3
d_call: NA
clone_size: many

cdr3_nt: TGTGCCAGCAGTTCCGATCCTAGCGGGGGGGACAATGAGCAGTTCTTC
cdr3_aa: CASSSDPSGGDNEQFF
j_call: TRBJ2-1
v_call: TRBV27
d_call: TRBD2
clone_size: many

cdr3_nt: TGTGCCAGCAGCTTAGGCCGGAGAGGGTATTTT
cdr3_aa: CASSLGRRGYF
j_call: TRBJ2-3
v_call: TRBV7-2
d_call: NA
clone_size: few

cdr3_nt: TGTGCCAGCAGCCTCTCGGACACCGGGGGGACAGCTTTCTTT
cdr3_aa: CASSLSDTGGTAFF
j_call: TRBJ1-1
v_call: TRBV3-1
d_call: NA
clone_size: few

cdr3_nt: TGTGCCAGCACCCCTCCGGCGGGTTCTAATCAGCCCCAGCATTTT
cdr3_aa: CASTPPAGSNQPQHF
j_call: TRBJ1-5
v_call: TRBV28
d_call: NA
clone_size: many

cdr3_nt: TGTGCCAGCAGCCAATCCGGACAGGGCCAACTTGATGGCTACACCTTC
cdr3_aa: CASSQSGQGQLDGYTF
j_call: TRBJ1-2
v_call: TRBV4-2
d_call: TRBD1
clone_size: many